These T cell receptor beta chains were read from a single sample in a study of T cell responses to AZD1222 COVID-19 vaccine. Assay: immunoSEQ multiplex PCR; the TCRdb copy retains only in-frame clones and omits some. The sample has about 150,000 clones, roughly 85% seen once; the top ten hold around 8.6%. The sample was peripheral blood, taken on day 0 of AZD1222 vaccination. These TCRs come from an adult in good health. Both conserved end residues are part of each CDR3. The D gene is left open where the match is weak. Clone sizes are given selectively: once, few, many, or a class where the clone is expanded.

.	TRBV5-1	TRBJ1-5	TRBD1	CASSLATGGQPQHF	TGCGCCAGCAGCTTGGCGACAGGGGGACAGCCCCAGCATTTT
.	TRBV11-2	TRBJ2-7	TRBD2	CASSHSGHGPYEQYF	TGTGCCAGCAGTCATAGCGGGCATGGACCCTACGAGCAGTACTTC
few	TRBV28	TRBJ1-4	TRBD1	CASSLLGTGQDLEKLFF	TGTGCCAGCAGTCTTTTGGGAACAGGACAGGATTTGGAAAAACTGTTTTTT
.	TRBV7-2	TRBJ2-1	TRBD2	CASSLSGGATYNEQFF	TGTGCCAGCAGCCTTAGCGGGGGGGCCACCTACAATGAGCAGTTCTTC
once	TRBV19	TRBJ1-5	TRBD1	CASSANRGVQPQHF	TGTGCCAGTAGTGCCAACAGGGGAGTCCAGCCCCAGCATTTT
.	TRBV11-3	TRBJ2-1	.	CASSPDSPSYNEQFF	TGTGCCAGCAGCCCCGATAGCCCGTCCTACAATGAGCAGTTCTTC
.	TRBV28	TRBJ2-1	.	CASSTVDSSYNEQFF	TGTGCCAGCAGTACCGTCGATAGCTCCTACAATGAGCAGTTCTTC
.	TRBV18	TRBJ1-3	.	CASSPRNYGESSGNTIYF	TGTGCCAGCTCACCACGTAACTACGGGGAAAGCTCTGGAAACACCATATATTTT
.	TRBV28	TRBJ2-7	.	CASSLGPVKTELYEQYF	TGTGCCAGCAGTTTGGGTCCCGTAAAGACAGAATTATACGAGCAGTACTTC
.	TRBV7-2	TRBJ1-3	.	CASSLAYRASSGNTIYF	TGTGCCAGCAGCTTAGCGTACAGGGCCAGCTCTGGAAACACCATATATTTT
.	TRBV5-8	TRBJ1-1	.	CASSPSSLKGRQEAFF	TGTGCCAGCAGCCCTAGCTCGTTAAAGGGAAGGCAGGAAGCTTTCTTT
.	TRBV9	TRBJ2-1	.	CASSVPSRKGSGEQFF	TGTGCCAGCAGCGTCCCCTCGCGTAAGGGTAGCGGTGAGCAGTTCTTC
.	TRBV5-1	TRBJ2-3	TRBD2	CASSVGGPTDTQYF	TGCGCCAGCAGCGTGGGAGGGCCCACAGATACGCAGTATTTT
.	TRBV19	TRBJ1-2	TRBD1	CASSMVIDREDGYTF	TGTGCCAGTAGTATGGTCATCGACAGGGAGGATGGCTACACCTTC
.	TRBV5-1	TRBJ2-1	TRBD2	CASSRLAGDNEQFF	TGCGCCAGCAGCAGACTAGCGGGAGACAATGAGCAGTTCTTC
.	TRBV3-1/TRBV3-2	TRBJ2-1	.	CASSPLDIKNYNEQFF	TGTGCCAGCAGCCCTCTGGACATAAAAAACTACAATGAGCAGTTCTTC
few	TRBV18	TRBJ2-7	TRBD2	CASSPVASAGGVLYEQYF	TGTGCCAGCTCACCAGTGGCATCAGCGGGGGGCGTCCTCTACGAGCAGTACTTC
.	TRBV28	TRBJ1-6	.	CASSLGGSPLHF	TGTGCCAGCAGTTTAGGGGGCTCACCCCTCCACTTT
.	TRBV27	TRBJ2-2	TRBD2	CASRLAGGPGELFF	TGTGCCAGCAGATTAGCGGGGGGGCCCGGGGAGCTGTTTTTT
few	TRBV12-3/TRBV12-4	TRBJ2-1	.	CASWDLNNEQFF	TGTGCCAGCTGGGACTTGAATAATGAGCAGTTCTTC
.	TRBV11-2	TRBJ2-7	TRBD1	CASSLGGLRRSTTEQYF	TGTGCCAGCAGCCTAGGGGGCCTTCGGCGGTCTACTACCGAGCAGTACTTC
.	TRBV7-2	TRBJ1-1	.	CATKAGGANTEAFF	TGTGCCACCAAAGCGGGGGGCGCGAACACTGAAGCTTTCTTT
.	TRBV5-1	TRBJ1-5	.	CASTLGARYSNQPQHF	TGCGCCAGCACCTTGGGAGCCCGCTATAGCAATCAGCCCCAGCATTTT
.	TRBV6-5	TRBJ2-5	.	CASSSVFASKETQYF	TGTGCCAGCAGCTCCGTTTTTGCAAGTAAAGAGACCCAGTACTTC
.	TRBV5-4	TRBJ1-2	.	CASSLYSAGGYGYTF	TGTGCCAGCAGCTTGTATTCTGCCGGTGGCTATGGCTACACCTTC
.	TRBV5-1	TRBJ2-7	.	CASSPDGGISEQYF	TGCGCCAGCAGCCCTGATGGAGGTATCTCCGAGCAGTACTTC
.	TRBV7-9	TRBJ2-3	.	CASRAPFGTDTQYF	TGTGCCAGCAGAGCCCCTTTTGGCACAGATACGCAGTATTTT